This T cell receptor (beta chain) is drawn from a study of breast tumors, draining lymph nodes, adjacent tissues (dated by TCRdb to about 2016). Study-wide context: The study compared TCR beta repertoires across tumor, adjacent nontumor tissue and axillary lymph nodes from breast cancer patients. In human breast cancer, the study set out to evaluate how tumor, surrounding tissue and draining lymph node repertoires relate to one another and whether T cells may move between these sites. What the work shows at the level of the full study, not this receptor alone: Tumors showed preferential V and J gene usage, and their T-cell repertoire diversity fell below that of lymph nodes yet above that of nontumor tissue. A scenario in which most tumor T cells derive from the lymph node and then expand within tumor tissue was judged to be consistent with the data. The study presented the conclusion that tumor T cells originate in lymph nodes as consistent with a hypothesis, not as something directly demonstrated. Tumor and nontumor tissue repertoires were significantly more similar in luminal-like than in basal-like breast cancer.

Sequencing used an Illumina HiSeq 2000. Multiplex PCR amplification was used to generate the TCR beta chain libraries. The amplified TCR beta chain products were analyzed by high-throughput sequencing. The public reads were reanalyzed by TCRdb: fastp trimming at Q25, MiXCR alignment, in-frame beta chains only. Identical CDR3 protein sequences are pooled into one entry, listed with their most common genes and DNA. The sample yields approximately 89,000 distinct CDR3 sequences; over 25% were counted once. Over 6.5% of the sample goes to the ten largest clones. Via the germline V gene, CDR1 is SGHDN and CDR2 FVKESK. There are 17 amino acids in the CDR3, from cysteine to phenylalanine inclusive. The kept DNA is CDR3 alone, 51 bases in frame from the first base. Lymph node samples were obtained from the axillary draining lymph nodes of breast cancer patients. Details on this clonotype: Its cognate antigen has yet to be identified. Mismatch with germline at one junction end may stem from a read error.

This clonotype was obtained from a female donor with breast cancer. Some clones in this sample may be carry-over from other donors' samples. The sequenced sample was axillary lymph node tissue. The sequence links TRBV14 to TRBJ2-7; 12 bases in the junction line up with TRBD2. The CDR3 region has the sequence CASSLPSGRGSSSEQYF. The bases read TGTGCCAGCAGCTTGCCTAGCGGGAGGGGGAGCTCCTCCGAGCAATACTTC.